The 2 T cell receptor beta chains below come from one sample, sequenced in a study of T cell changes during pregnancy in multiple sclerosis (dated by TCRdb to between 2018 and 2020). Receptor amplification or capture employed the immunoSEQ multiplex PCR assay. The table comes from immuneACCESS by way of TCRdb, which keeps in-frame sequences with V and J called. Part of the clones is missing from these tables; in studies checked, under half for an unresolved V gene and the rest for unknown reasons. This sample is represented by 35,000 to 45,000 clones; more than 80% of them were singletons. Jointly, the top ten make up 0.95% to 1.5% of the sample. This specimen was peripheral blood, taken before pregnancy. All receptors come from a female donor with multiple sclerosis, enrolled in a pregnancy study.

The chain links TRBV6-1 to TRBJ2-7; 10 bases map to TRBD2. V lost 2 bases and J lost 7; bases outside the gene matches: 8. Germline V gene sequence: CDR1 MNHNS, CDR2 SASEGT. CDR3 size: 15 residues. The CDR3 coding sequence is TGTGCCAGCAGTGAACTAGCGGGAGTCAGGGGAGAGCAGTACTTC. Encoded protein: CASSELAGVRGEQYF.

The chain uses TRBV6-1 and TRBJ2-3; TRBD1 agrees at 10 bases. Trimming took 2 bases from V and 3 from J; bases not matched to a gene: 5. CDR1 and CDR2 (germline): MNHNS, SASEGT. CDR3 length: 16 amino acids. In DNA form, the CDR3 reads TGTGCCAGCAGTGAAACTTTGGGACAGGGGACAGATACGCAGTATTTT. Translated, it gives CASSETLGQGTDTQYF.